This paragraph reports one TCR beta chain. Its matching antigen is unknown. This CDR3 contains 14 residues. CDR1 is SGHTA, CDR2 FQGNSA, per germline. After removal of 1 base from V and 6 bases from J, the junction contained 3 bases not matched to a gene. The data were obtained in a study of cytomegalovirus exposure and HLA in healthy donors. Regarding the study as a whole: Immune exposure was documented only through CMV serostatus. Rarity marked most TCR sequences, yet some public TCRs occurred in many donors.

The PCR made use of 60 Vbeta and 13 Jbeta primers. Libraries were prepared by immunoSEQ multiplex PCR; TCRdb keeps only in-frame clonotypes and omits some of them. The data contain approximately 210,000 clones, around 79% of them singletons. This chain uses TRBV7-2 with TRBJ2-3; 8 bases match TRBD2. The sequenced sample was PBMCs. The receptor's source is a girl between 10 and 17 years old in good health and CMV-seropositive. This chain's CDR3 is CASSLGASGDTQYF. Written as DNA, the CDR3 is TGTGCCAGCAGCTTAGGGGCTAGCGGGGATACGCAGTATTTT.